This T cell receptor (beta chain) stems from a study of blood T cell repertoires in COVID-19. In the study's own analysis: Reference gene primer amplification yielded estimated nucleated cell counts. Assay: immunoSEQ multiplex PCR; the TCRdb copy retains only in-frame clones and omits some. V, J and clone size are those of that table, while D and trimming were read from the DNA. Counted here are 30,000 to 35,000 clones, roughly 89% occurring once; the ten biggest clones make up 25% to 35%. The CDR3 is 17 residues long. Germline CDR1 is PRHDT and CDR2 is FYEKMQ (reference sequence). V shed 6 bases and J 4 bases; nucleotides not matched to a gene: 12.

The sequence derives from an elderly man with acute or convalescent COVID-19. J is TRBJ2-1 and V is TRBV13; TRBD2 matches at 10 bases. Material: peripheral blood. In DNA form, the CDR3 reads TGTGCCAGCAGTCAGGGGTCAGGACTAGCGGTTTACAATGAGCAGTTCTTC. This codes for CASSQGSGLAVYNEQFF.